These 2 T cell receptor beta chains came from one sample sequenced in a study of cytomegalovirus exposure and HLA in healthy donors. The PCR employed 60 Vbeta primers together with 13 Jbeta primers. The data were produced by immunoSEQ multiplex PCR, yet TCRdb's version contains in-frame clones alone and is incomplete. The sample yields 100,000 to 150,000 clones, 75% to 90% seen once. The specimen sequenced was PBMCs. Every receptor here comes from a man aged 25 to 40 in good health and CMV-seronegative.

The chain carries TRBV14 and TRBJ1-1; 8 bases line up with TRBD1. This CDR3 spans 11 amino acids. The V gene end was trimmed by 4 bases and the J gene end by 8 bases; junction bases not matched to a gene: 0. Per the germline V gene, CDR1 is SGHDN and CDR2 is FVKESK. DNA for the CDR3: TGTGCCAGCAGCCCAGGGGGCGAAGCTTTCTTT. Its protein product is CASSPGGEAFF.

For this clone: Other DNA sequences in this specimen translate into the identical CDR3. The CDR3 nucleotides are TGTGCCAGCAGCTCCCGGCGACAGGGGGAAGTCTACGAGCAGTACTTC. Amino acid sequence: CASSSRRQGEVYEQYF. The chain combines TRBV11-2 with TRBJ2-7, with 9 bases fitting TRBD1. The CDR3 totals 16 residues. Germline V CDR1 and CDR2: SGHAT, FQNNGV. With V trimmed by 4 bases and J by 3 bases, 10 bases remained unmatched.